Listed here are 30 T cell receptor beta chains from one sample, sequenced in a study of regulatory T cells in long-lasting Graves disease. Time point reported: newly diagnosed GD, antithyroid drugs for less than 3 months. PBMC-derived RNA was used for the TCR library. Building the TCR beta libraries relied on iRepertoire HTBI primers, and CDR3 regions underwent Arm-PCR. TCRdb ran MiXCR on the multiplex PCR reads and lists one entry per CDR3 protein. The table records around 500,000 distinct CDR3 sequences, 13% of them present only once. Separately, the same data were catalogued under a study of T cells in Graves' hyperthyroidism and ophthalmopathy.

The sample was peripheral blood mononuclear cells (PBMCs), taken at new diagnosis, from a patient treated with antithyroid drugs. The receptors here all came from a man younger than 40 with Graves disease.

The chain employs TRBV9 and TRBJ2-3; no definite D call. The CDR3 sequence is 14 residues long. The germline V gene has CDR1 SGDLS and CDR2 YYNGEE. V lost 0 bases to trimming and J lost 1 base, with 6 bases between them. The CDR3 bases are TGTGCCAGCAGCGTAGAACTACGCACAGATACGCAGTATTTT. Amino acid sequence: CASSVELRTDTQYF.

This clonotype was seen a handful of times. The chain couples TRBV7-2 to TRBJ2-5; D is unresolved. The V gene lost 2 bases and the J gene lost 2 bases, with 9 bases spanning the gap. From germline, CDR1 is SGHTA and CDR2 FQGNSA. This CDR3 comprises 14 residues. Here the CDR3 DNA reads TGTGCCAGCAGCTTAACGTATGGGCAAGAGACCCAGTACTTC. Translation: CASSLTYGQETQYF.

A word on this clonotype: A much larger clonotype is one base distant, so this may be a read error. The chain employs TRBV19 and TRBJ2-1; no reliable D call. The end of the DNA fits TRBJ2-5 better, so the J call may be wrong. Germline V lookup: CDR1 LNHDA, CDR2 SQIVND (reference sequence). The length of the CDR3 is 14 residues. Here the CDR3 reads CASGLDLSQETQYF. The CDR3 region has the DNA TGTGCCAGTGGTCTGGACCTTTCCCAAGAGACCCAGTACTTC.

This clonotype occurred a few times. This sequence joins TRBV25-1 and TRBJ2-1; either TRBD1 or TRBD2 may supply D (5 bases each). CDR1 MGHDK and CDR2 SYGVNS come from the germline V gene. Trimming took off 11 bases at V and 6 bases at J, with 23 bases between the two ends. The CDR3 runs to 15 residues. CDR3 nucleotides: TGTGCCGGTCGAATTGGGGGTCACCGGCCCAATGAGCAGTTCTTC. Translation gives CAGRIGGHRPNEQFF.

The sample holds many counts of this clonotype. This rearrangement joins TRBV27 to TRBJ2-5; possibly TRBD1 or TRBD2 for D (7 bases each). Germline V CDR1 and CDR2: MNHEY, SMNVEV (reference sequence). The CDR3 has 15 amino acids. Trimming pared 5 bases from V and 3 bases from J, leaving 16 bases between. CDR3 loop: CASSGYRGGEETQYF. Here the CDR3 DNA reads TGTGCCAGCAGTGGCTACAGGGGAGGGGAAGAGACCCAGTACTTC.

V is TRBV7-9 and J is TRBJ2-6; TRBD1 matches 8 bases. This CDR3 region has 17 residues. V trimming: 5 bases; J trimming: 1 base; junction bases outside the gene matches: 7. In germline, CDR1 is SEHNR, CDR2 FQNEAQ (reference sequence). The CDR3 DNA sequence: TGTGCCAGCAGCATCGGACAGGGTGATTCTGGGGCCAACGTCCTGACTTTC. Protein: CASSIGQGDSGANVLTF.

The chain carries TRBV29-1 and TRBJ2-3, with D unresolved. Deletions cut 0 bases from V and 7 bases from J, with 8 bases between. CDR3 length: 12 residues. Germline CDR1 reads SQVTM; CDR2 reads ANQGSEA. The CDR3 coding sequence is TGCAGCGTTGAAGAAGAATCAAATACGCAGTATTTT. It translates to CSVEEESNTQYF.

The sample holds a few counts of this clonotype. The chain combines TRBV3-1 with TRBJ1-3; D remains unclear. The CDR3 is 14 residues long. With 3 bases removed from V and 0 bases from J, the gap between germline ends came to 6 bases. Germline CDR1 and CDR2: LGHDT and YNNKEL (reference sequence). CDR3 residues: CASSHHNSGNTIYF. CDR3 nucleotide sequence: TGTGCCAGCAGCCATCACAACTCTGGAAACACCATATATTTT.

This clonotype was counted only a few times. The CDR3 loop is CASSLGGAGGNNEQFF. The CDR3 coding sequence is TGTGCCAGCAGCTTGGGGGGTGCGGGAGGGAACAATGAGCAGTTCTTC. This chain joins TRBV5-4 and TRBJ2-1, with TRBD2 matching over 9 bases. CDR1 is SGHNT and CDR2 is YYREEE in the germline V gene (reference sequence). The CDR3 consists of 16 residues. V trimming: 0 bases; J trimming: 5 bases; junction bases outside the gene matches: 6.

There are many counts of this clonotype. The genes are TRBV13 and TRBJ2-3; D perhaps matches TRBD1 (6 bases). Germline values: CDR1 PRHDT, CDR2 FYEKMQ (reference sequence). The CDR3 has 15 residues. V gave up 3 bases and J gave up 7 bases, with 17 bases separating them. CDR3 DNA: TGTGCCAGCAGCTTCGGCAGGGGCCACAGAAATACGCAGTATTTT. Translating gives CASSFGRGHRNTQYF.

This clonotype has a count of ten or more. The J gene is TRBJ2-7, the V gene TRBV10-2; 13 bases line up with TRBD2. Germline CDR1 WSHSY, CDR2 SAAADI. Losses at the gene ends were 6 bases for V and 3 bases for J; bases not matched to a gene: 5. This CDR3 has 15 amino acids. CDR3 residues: CASRGLAGLSYEQYF. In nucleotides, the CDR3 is TGCGCCAGCAGGGGACTAGCGGGGCTGAGCTACGAGCAGTACTTC.

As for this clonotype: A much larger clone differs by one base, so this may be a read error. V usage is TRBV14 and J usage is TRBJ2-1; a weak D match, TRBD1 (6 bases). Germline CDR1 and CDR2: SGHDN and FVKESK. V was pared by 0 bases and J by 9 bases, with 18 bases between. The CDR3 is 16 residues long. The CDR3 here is CASSQDPLGGHCEQFF. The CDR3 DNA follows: TGTGCCAGCAGCCAAGACCCTCTTGGGGGCCACTGTGAGCAGTTCTTC.

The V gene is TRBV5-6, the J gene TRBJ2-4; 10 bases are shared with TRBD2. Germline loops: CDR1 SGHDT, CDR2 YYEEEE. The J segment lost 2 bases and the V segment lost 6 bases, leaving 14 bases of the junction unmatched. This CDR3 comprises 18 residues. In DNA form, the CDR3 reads TGTGCCAGCACCAACCGGAGGAAGCGGGAGGGCCCCAAAAACATTCAGTACTTC. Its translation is CASTNRRKREGPKNIQYF.

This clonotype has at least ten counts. This CDR3 reads CSARDPGVSTDTQYF. The CDR3 DNA reads as TGCAGTGCTAGAGATCCTGGCGTGAGCACAGATACGCAGTATTTT. The V gene is TRBV20-1, the J gene TRBJ2-3; no definite D call. Germline assignment: CDR1 DFQATT and CDR2 SNEGSKA (reference sequence). This CDR3 spans 15 amino acids. V shed 0 bases and J shed 0 bases, with 10 bases lying between them.

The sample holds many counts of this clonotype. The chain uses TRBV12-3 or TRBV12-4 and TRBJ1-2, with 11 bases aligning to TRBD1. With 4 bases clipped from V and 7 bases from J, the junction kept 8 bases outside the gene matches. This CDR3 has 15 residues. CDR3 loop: CASSYWGDRGTGYTF. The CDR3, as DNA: TGTGCCAGCAGTTACTGGGGGGACAGGGGGACTGGCTACACCTTC.

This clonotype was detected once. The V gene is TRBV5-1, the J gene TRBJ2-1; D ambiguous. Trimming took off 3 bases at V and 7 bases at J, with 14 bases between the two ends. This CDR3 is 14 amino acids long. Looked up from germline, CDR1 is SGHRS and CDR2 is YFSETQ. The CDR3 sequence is CASSSLVIGNEQFF. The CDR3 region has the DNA TGCGCCAGCAGCTCGCTCGTAATAGGGAATGAGCAGTTCTTC.

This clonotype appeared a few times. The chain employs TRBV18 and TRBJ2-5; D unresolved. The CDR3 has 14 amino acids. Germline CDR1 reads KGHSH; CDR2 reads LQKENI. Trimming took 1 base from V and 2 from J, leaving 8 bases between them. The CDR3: CASSPQELQETQYF. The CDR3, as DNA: TGTGCCAGCTCACCACAGGAACTTCAAGAGACCCAGTACTTC. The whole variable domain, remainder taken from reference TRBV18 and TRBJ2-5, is NAGVMQNPRHLVRRRGQEARLRCSPMKGHSHVYWYRQLPEEGLKFMVYLQKENIIDESGMPKERFSAEFPKEGPSILRIQQVVRGDSAAYFCASSPQELQETQYFGPGTRLLVL.

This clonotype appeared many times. In DNA form, the CDR3 reads TGTGCCAGCAGTCCTTCCCGACACAATGAGCAGTTCTTC. The encoded protein is CASSPSRHNEQFF. This sequence joins TRBV7-2 and TRBJ2-1; no firm D call. CDR1 and CDR2 from the germline V gene are SGHTA and FQGNSA. V shed 6 bases and J shed 5 bases, with 11 bases lying between them. CDR3 length equals 13 residues. Supplemented by reference TRBV7-2 and TRBJ2-1, the full variable domain reads GAGVSQSPSNKVTEKGKDVELRCDPISGHTALYWYRQSLGQGLEFLIYFQGNSAPDKSGLPSDRFSAERTGGSVSTLTIQRTQQEDSAVYLCASSPSRHNEQFFGPGTRLTVL.

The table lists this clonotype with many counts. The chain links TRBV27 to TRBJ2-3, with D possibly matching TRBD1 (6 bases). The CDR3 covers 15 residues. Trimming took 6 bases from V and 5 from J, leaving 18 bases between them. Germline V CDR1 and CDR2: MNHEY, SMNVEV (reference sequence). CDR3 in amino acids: CASSPTGSVGDTQYF. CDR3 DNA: TGTGCCAGCAGCCCCACAGGGAGTGTAGGAGATACGCAGTATTTT.

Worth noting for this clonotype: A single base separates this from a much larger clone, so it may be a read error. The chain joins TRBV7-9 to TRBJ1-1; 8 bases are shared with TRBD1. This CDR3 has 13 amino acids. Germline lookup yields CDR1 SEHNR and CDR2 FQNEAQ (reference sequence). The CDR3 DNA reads TGTGCCAGCAGCCTAAGCCGGAAGACAGGGGCTTCCTTT. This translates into CASSLSRKTGASF.

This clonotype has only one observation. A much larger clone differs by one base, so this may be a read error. CDR3 sequence: CVWSKGHTEAFF. In DNA, the CDR3 is TGTGTCTGGAGTAAAGGGCACACTGAAGCTTTCTTT. This rearrangement joins TRBV30 to TRBJ1-1, with no clear D. CDR1 and CDR2 (germline): GTSNPN, SVGIG (reference sequence). The CDR3 spans 12 residues.

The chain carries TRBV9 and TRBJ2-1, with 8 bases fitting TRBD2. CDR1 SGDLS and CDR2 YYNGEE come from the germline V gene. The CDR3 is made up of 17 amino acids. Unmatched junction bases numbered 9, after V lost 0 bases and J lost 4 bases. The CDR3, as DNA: TGTGCCAGCAGCGTAGGTAGCGGGGTGTCGCGTTACAATGAGCAGTTCTTC. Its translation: CASSVGSGVSRYNEQFF.

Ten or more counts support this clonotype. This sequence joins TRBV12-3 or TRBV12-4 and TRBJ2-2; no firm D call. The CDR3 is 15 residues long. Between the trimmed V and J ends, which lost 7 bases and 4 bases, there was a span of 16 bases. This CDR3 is CASKGLMGPTGELFF. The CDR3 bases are TGTGCCAGCAAGGGATTAATGGGCCCCACCGGGGAGCTGTTTTTT.

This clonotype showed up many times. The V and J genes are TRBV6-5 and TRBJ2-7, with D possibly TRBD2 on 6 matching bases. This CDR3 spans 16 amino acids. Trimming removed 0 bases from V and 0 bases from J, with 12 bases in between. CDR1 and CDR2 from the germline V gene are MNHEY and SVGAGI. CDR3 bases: TGTGCCAGCAGTTACTCGAGGCGGGAAAACTCCTACGAGCAGTACTTC. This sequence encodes CASSYSRRENSYEQYF.

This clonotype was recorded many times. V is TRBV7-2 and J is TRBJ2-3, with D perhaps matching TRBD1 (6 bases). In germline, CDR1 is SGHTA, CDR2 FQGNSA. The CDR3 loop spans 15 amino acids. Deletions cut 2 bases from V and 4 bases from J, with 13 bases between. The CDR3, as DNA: TGTGCCAGCAGCTTAAGGACAGAGGGTGCAGATACGCAGTATTTT. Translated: CASSLRTEGADTQYF.

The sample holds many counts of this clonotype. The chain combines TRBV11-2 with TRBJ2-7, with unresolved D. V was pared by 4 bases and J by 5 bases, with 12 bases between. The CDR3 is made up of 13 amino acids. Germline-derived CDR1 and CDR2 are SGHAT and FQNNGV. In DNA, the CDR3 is TGTGCCAGCAGCTCACCAAAGAGCCACGAGCAGTACTTC. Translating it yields CASSSPKSHEQYF.

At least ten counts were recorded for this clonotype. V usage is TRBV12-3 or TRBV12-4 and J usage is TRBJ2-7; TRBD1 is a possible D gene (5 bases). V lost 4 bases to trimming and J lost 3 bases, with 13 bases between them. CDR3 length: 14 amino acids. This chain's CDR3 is CASSSTSDSYEQYF. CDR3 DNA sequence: TGTGCCAGCAGTTCAACGAGTGACAGCTACGAGCAGTACTTC.

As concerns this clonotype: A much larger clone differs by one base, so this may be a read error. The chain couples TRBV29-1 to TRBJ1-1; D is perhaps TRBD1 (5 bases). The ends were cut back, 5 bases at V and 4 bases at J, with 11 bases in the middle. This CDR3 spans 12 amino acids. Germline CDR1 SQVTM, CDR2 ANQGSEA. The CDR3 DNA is TGCAGCGTTTACGTAGGGGCCACTGAAGCTTTCTTT. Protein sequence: CSVYVGATEAFF.

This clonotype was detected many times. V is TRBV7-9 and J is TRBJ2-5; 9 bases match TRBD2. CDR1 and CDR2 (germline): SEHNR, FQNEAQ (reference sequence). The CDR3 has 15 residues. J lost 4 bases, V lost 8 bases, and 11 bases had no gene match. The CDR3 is CASLLAGGPGETQYF. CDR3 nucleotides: TGTGCCAGCCTCCTTGCGGGAGGGCCCGGAGAGACCCAGTACTTC. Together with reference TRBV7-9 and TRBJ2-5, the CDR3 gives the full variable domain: DTGVSQNPRHKITKRGQNVTFRCDPISEHNRLYWYRQTLGQGPEFLTYFQNEAQLEKSRLLSDRFSAERPKGSFSTLEIQRTEQGDSAMYLCASLLAGGPGETQYFGPGTRLLVL.

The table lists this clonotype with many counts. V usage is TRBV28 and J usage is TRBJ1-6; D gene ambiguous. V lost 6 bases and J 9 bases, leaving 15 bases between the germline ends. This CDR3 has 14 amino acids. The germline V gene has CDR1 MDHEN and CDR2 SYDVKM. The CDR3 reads CASRTSRRGSPLHF. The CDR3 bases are TGTGCCAGCAGAACGTCCCGGAGAGGTTCACCCCTCCACTTT.